This T cell receptor (beta chain) was documented in a study of blood T cell repertoires in COVID-19. On the study more broadly: Nucleic acid was either cDNA or gDNA, and it came from T cells, B-cell-depleted T cells, or PBMCs.

Authors' processing steps: Estimation of nucleated cell counts was performed using reference gene primer amplification. The table came from immunoSEQ multiplex PCR; TCRdb's copy has only in-frame clones and leaves some out. V, J and clone size are taken as reported in that table, and D and trimming were inferred from the DNA itself. Of some 260,000 clones listed, approximately 90% were seen once; the top ten hold 2.1%. There are 16 residues in the CDR3. Trimming stripped 6 bases from V and 2 bases from J, with 18 bases between. CDR1 SGHTA and CDR2 FQGNSA come from the germline V gene. Sequences were obtained from peripheral blood. V usage is TRBV7-2 and J usage is TRBJ2-3; D is possibly TRBD1 (5 bases). The origin of this receptor is a middle-aged woman who had recovered from COVID-19. DNA of the CDR3: TGTGCCAGCAGATCACAGGTTAGGGTTTTCACAGATACGCAGTATTTT. Translation: CASRSQVRVFTDTQYF.